The 28 T cell receptor beta chains below were found in one sample sequenced in a study of T cell responses to AZD1222 COVID-19 vaccine. Assay used: immunoSEQ multiplex PCR; TCRdb lists only in-frame clones, some missing. The profile shows some 120,000 clones, about 92% of them singletons. This sample comprised peripheral blood, obtained on day 0 of AZD1222 vaccination. Receptors were obtained from an adult in good health.

V is TRBV19 and J is TRBJ1-1; D not certain. This CDR3 spans 12 amino acids. Trimming took 3 bases from V and 2 from J, leaving 4 bases between them. Germline V lookup: CDR1 LNHDA, CDR2 SQIVND (reference sequence). The CDR3 DNA sequence: TGTGCCAGTAGTATTTCAAACACTGAAGCTTTCTTT. Translating it yields CASSISNTEAFF. The full variable domain, its missing parts supplied by reference TRBV19 and TRBJ1-1, is DGGITQSPKYLFRKEGQNVTLSCEQNLNHDAMYWYRQDPGQGLRLIYYSQIVNDFQKGDIAEGYSVSREKKESFPLTVTSAQKNPTAFYLCASSISNTEAFFGQGTRLTVV.

The chain uses TRBV4-2 and TRBJ1-2; possible D gene TRBD1, 6 bases. V dropped 1 base and J dropped 0 bases, with 12 bases sitting between them. This CDR3 spans 16 amino acids. Germline V CDR1 and CDR2: LGHNA, YNFKEQ. CDR3 nucleotides: TGTGCCAGCAGCCAAGGAGGGGGGCTAGCTAACTATGGCTACACCTTC. Its translation is CASSQGGGLANYGYTF.

The CDR3 bases are TGTGCCAGCCCCCCCTTTTTGCGTGACACAGATACGCAGTATTTT. Amino acid sequence: CASPPFLRDTDTQYF. The rearrangement links TRBV7-9 to TRBJ2-3; unclear D gene. The CDR3 is 15 residues long. CDR1 is SEHNR and CDR2 is FQNEAQ in the germline V gene (reference sequence). With 8 bases removed from V and 2 bases from J, the gap between germline ends came to 17 bases.

The table lists this clone with a count of one. The chain employs TRBV19 and TRBJ1-4; D gene ambiguous. The V end was cut by 3 bases, the J end by 8 bases, with 13 bases between. The CDR3 is 14 amino acids. The germline CDR1 and CDR2 sequences are LNHDA and SQIVND (reference sequence). The CDR3 here is CASSILDGGEKLFF. The DNA of the CDR3 is TGTGCCAGTAGTATCCTCGATGGAGGGGAAAAACTGTTTTTT.

This sequence joins TRBV19 and TRBJ2-1; 10 nucleotides agree with TRBD1. J lost 6 bases, V lost 1 base, and 3 bases had no gene match. CDR1 and CDR2 (germline): LNHDA, SQIVND (reference sequence). The CDR3 runs 15 residues. CDR3 protein: CASSIGQGAFNEQFF. The DNA of the CDR3 is TGTGCCAGTAGTATAGGACAGGGGGCTTTCAATGAGCAGTTCTTC.

This chain joins TRBV19 and TRBJ2-3; 11 nucleotides line up with TRBD1. CDR3 length equals 16 residues. After removal of 5 bases from V and 6 bases from J, the junction contained 10 bases not matched to a gene. Per germline, CDR1 LNHDA and CDR2 SQIVND (reference sequence). The CDR3 DNA reads TGTGCCAGTAGTCCAAGGACAGGGGGCTGGACGGATACGCAGTATTTT. This translates into CASSPRTGGWTDTQYF. Complete variable domain (other parts from reference TRBV19 and TRBJ2-3): DGGITQSPKYLFRKEGQNVTLSCEQNLNHDAMYWYRQDPGQGLRLIYYSQIVNDFQKGDIAEGYSVSREKKESFPLTVTSAQKNPTAFYLCASSPRTGGWTDTQYFGPGTRLTVL.

The J gene is TRBJ1-2, the V gene TRBV6-5, with a tentative D call TRBD1 (5 bases). V was trimmed by 8 bases and J by 7 bases, leaving 17 bases between them. The V gene's germline CDR1 is MNHEY and CDR2 SVGAGI. CDR3 size: 13 residues. CDR3 bases: TGTGCCAGCCGATCAGGGAAGGAAGGTGGCTACACCTTC. Protein: CASRSGKEGGYTF.

The V gene is TRBV9, the J gene TRBJ2-5; D perhaps matches TRBD2 (6 bases). CDR1 and CDR2 from the germline V gene are SGDLS and YYNGEE. The V and J ends lost 0 bases and 5 bases respectively, with 14 bases between them. CDR3 size: 15 residues. The CDR3 sequence: CASSVDGGKGETQYF. CDR3 coding DNA: TGTGCCAGCAGCGTAGACGGCGGGAAAGGGGAGACCCAGTACTTC. Full variable domain (missing parts from reference TRBV9 and TRBJ2-5): DSGVTQTPKHLITATGQRVTLRCSPRSGDLSVYWYQQSLDQGLQFLIQYYNGEERAKGNILERFSAQQFPDLHSELNLSSLELGDSALYFCASSVDGGKGETQYFGPGTRLLVL.

This chain joins TRBV28 and TRBJ1-1; 9 bases line up with TRBD1. The CDR3 has 15 residues. J lost 6 bases, V lost 6 bases, and 11 bases had no gene match. From germline, CDR1 is MDHEN and CDR2 SYDVKM. The CDR3 is CASRTPDRGYPEAFF. The DNA of the CDR3 is TGTGCCAGCAGGACACCGGACAGGGGATACCCTGAAGCTTTCTTT. Variable domain in full (rest from reference TRBV28 and TRBJ1-1): DVKVTQSSRYLVKRTGEKVFLECVQDMDHENMFWYRQDPGLGLRLIYFSYDVKMKEKGDIPEGYSVSREKKERFSLILESASTNQTSMYLCASRTPDRGYPEAFFGQGTRLTVV.

DNA of the CDR3: TGTGCCAGCAGCTCCGGACAAACTAACCAAGAGACCCAGTACTTC. Its translation is CASSSGQTNQETQYF. V is TRBV11-3 and J is TRBJ2-5; D is perhaps TRBD1 (5 bases). This CDR3 contains 15 residues. V was cut by 4 bases and J by 0 bases, with 12 bases left in between. CDR1 is SGHNT and CDR2 is YENEEA in the germline V gene.

The rearrangement links TRBV3-1 (or the pseudogene TRBV3-2) to TRBJ1-6; TRBD1 matches at 7 bases. Germline V gene lookup returns CDR1 LGHDT and CDR2 YNNKEL (reference sequence). V shed 1 base and J 10 bases; nucleotides not matched to a gene: 10. The CDR3 totals 16 residues. The CDR3, as DNA: TGTGCCAGCAGCCAAGGACAGGGAAAGATAGGATCACCCCTCCACTTT. Its translation is CASSQGQGKIGSPLHF.

The chain couples TRBV28 to TRBJ1-5; the D gene is possibly TRBD1 (6 bases). Germline V gene sequence: CDR1 MDHEN, CDR2 SYDVKM. The length of the CDR3 is 14 residues. The V and J ends lost 7 bases and 6 bases respectively, with 16 bases between them. CDR3 residues: CASTLGAYGQPQHF. The CDR3 DNA reads TGTGCCAGCACCTTGGGGGCGTACGGTCAGCCCCAGCATTTT.

V usage is TRBV11-2 and J usage is TRBJ2-7; D unresolved. V lost 2 bases to trimming and J lost 2 bases, with 10 bases between them. The CDR3 contains 14 residues. Germline V CDR1 and CDR2: SGHAT, FQNNGV. The CDR3 DNA follows: TGTGCCAGCAGCTTATTGGCCCGCCCCTACGAGCAGTACTTC. Its translation: CASSLLARPYEQYF.

The rearrangement joins TRBV5-6 to TRBJ2-3, with D possibly being TRBD2 (6 bases). Germline loops: CDR1 SGHDT, CDR2 YYEEEE. The CDR3 spans 15 residues. V lost 0 bases, J lost 3 bases, and 11 bases lay in between. The CDR3 sequence is CASSLAAGDTDTQYF. In DNA form, the CDR3 reads TGTGCCAGCAGCTTGGCAGCGGGCGATACAGATACGCAGTATTTT. Using reference TRBV5-6 and TRBJ2-3 for the parts outside the CDR3, the full variable domain is DAGVTQSPTHLIKTRGQQVTLRCSPKSGHDTVSWYQQALGQGPQFIFQYYEEEERQRGNFPDRFSGHQFPNYSSELNVNALLLGDSALYLCASSLAAGDTDTQYFGPGTRLTVL.

The genes are TRBV6-1 and TRBJ1-6, with D hard to call. CDR3 length equals 14 residues. Germline loops: CDR1 MNHNS, CDR2 SASEGT. Trimming cost V 2 bases and J 7 bases, with 9 bases left between them. Here the CDR3 reads CASSEFAENSPLHF. For the CDR3, the DNA is TGTGCCAGCAGTGAATTTGCGGAGAATTCACCCCTCCACTTT.

The chain combines TRBV5-1 with TRBJ2-2; 9 nucleotides match TRBD2. This CDR3 spans 19 amino acids. From germline, CDR1 is SGHRS and CDR2 YFSETQ. Trimming at V came to 0 bases and at J to 5 bases, leaving 14 bases not matched to a gene. The CDR3 sequence: CASSLVSQREAMGTGELFF. CDR3 nucleotide sequence: TGCGCCAGCAGCTTGGTTTCTCAGCGGGAGGCCATGGGGACCGGGGAGCTGTTTTTT.

On this clone itself: Compared with germline, one end of the junction differs, possibly owing to a read error. This chain joins TRBV5-4 and TRBJ1-3; D may be TRBD1 (5 bases). The CDR3 runs to 15 residues. Germline loops: CDR1 SGHNT, CDR2 YYREEE (reference sequence). CDR3 nucleotides: TGTGCCAGCAGCTTCTACAGGAGCTCTGGAAACACCATGTATTTT. Amino acids: CASSFYRSSGNTMYF.

The chain links TRBV28 to TRBJ1-3; no reliable D call. The CDR3 is 15 residues long. Germline V gene sequence: CDR1 MDHEN, CDR2 SYDVKM. Trimming shortened V by 5 bases and J by 0 bases, and 11 bases separated the two germline ends. CDR3 amino acids: CASSGNGDSGNTIYF. The CDR3 DNA follows: TGTGCCAGCAGTGGCAATGGAGACTCTGGAAACACCATATATTTT.

CDR3 bases: TGTGCCAGCAGCCAAGATCTGGCAGCCCCCTATGGCTACACCTTC. Amino acid sequence: CASSQDLAAPYGYTF. The chain combines TRBV3-1 (or the pseudogene TRBV3-2) with TRBJ1-2; D not certain. Per the germline V gene, CDR1 is LGHDT and CDR2 is YNNKEL (reference sequence). V lost 0 bases and J 4 bases, leaving 12 bases between the germline ends. The CDR3 totals 15 residues.

The rearrangement joins TRBV4-1 to TRBJ2-5; 7 nucleotides match TRBD2. This CDR3 has 14 residues. CDR1 is MGHRA and CDR2 is YSYEKL in the germline V gene. Trimming took 1 base from V and 2 from J; bases not matched to a gene: 1. CDR3 residues: CASSQGLAQETQYF. The CDR3, as DNA: TGCGCCAGCAGCCAAGGACTAGCTCAAGAGACCCAGTACTTC.

This clone appeared a few times. The chain links TRBV6-2 or TRBV6-3 to TRBJ1-1; D not certain. This CDR3 has 13 residues. The germline V gene has CDR1 MNHEY and CDR2 SVGEGT. V was shortened by 6 bases and J by 0 bases, with 8 bases between the two germline ends. CDR3 sequence: CASSDPLNTEAFF. CDR3 DNA sequence: TGTGCCAGCAGCGACCCCTTGAACACTGAAGCTTTCTTT.

The chain is built from TRBV6-4 and TRBJ2-3; a possible D gene is TRBD2 (5 bases). Germline loops: CDR1 MRHNA, CDR2 SNTAGT. Trimming took 3 bases from V and 3 from J, leaving 13 bases between them. The CDR3 runs to 15 residues. The CDR3 nucleotides are TGTGCCAGCAGTGAAGAGCGGTGGGGAACAGATACGCAGTATTTT. This translates into CASSEERWGTDTQYF.

This chain links TRBV10-2 with TRBJ2-2; 15 nucleotides align to TRBD2. The CDR3 consists of 17 residues. Trimming removed 6 bases from V and 4 bases from J; junction bases left unmatched: 6. CDR1 and CDR2 (germline): WSHSY, SAAADI. The CDR3 reads CASSAGTSGRFTGELFF. For the CDR3, the DNA is TGCGCCAGCAGCGCCGGGACTAGCGGGAGGTTCACCGGGGAGCTGTTTTTT.

The chain combines TRBV27 with TRBJ2-7; D uncertain. Per germline, CDR1 MNHEY and CDR2 SMNVEV (reference sequence). This CDR3 has 14 residues. Trimming left V 3 bases short and J 2 bases short, with 11 bases between. CDR3 sequence (DNA): TGTGCCAGCAGTTTCACTGGACCCGCCTACGAGCAGTACTTC. This gives the protein CASSFTGPAYEQYF.

The chain carries TRBV7-9 and TRBJ1-2, with TRBD1 as a possible D gene (6 bases). Per the germline V gene, CDR1 is SEHNR and CDR2 is FQNEAQ (reference sequence). Trimming stripped 7 bases from V and 6 bases from J, with 18 bases between. This CDR3 is 14 amino acids long. The CDR3 here is CASTRTLQGDGYTF. The CDR3 DNA reads TGTGCCAGCACCCGTACTTTACAGGGAGATGGCTACACCTTC.

V is TRBV7-8 and J is TRBJ1-1; D remains unclear. This CDR3 region has 14 residues. Germline assignment: CDR1 SGHVS and CDR2 FQNEAQ. The germline V and J ends were trimmed by 4 bases and 3 bases, with 12 bases remaining between them. In DNA, the CDR3 is TGTGCCAGCAGCTACCGCGTGGGATACACTGAAGCTTTCTTT. It codes for CASSYRVGYTEAFF.

This clone has only one observation. J is TRBJ1-1 and V is TRBV7-9; D is unresolved. The V and J ends lost 5 bases and 6 bases respectively, with 19 bases between them. Germline V gene data show CDR1 as SEHNR and CDR2 as FQNEAQ (reference sequence). This CDR3 has 15 amino acids. The CDR3 coding sequence is TGTGCCAGCAGCGAGGACGAAACCCCTGTGGCTGAAGCTTTCTTT. It encodes CASSEDETPVAEAFF.

The chain carries TRBV6-1 and TRBJ1-1; 7 nucleotides align to TRBD1. Germline CDR1 and CDR2: MNHNS and SASEGT. V gave up 3 bases and J gave up 1 base; unmatched junction bases: 2. The CDR3 runs 14 residues. CDR3 coding DNA: TGTGCCAGCAGTGATCAGGGGGGGAACACTGAAGCTTTCTTT. It specifies CASSDQGGNTEAFF.